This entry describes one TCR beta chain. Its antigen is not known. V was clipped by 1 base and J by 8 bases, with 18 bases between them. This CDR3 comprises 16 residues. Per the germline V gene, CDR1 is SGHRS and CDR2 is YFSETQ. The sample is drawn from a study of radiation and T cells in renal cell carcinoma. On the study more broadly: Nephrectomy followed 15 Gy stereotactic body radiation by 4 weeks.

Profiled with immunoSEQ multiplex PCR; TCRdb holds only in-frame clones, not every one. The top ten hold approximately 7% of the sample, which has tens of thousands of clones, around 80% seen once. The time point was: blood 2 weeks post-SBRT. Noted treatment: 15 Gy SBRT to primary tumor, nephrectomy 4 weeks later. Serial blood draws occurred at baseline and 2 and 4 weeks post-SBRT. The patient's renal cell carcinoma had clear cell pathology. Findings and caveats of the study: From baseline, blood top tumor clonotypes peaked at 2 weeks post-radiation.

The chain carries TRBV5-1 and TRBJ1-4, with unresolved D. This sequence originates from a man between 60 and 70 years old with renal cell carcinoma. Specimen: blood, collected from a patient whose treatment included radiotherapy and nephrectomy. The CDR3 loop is CASSLSGYGEGEKLFF. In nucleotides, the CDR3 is TGCGCCAGCAGCTTGAGCGGATACGGGGAAGGGGAAAAACTGTTTTTT. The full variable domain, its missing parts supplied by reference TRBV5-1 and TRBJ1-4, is KAGVTQTPRYLIKTRGQQVTLSCSPISGHRSVSWYQQTPGQGLQFLFEYFSETQRNKGNFPGRFSGRQFSNSRSEMNVSTLELGDSALYLCASSLSGYGEGEKLFFGSGTQLSVL.